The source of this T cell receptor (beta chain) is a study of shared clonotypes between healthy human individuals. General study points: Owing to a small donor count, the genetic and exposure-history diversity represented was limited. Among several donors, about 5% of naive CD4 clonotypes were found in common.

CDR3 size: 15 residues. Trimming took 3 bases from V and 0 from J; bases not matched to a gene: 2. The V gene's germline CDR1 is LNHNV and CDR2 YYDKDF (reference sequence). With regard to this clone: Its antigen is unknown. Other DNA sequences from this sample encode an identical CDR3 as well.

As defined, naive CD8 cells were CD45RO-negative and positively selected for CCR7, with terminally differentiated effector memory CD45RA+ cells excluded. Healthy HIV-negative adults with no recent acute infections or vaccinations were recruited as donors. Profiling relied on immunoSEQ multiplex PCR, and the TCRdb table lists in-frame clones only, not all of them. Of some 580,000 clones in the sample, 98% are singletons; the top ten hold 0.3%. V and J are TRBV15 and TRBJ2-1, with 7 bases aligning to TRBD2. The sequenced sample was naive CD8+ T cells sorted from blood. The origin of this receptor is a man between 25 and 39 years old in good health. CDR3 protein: CATSRGGSSYNEQFF. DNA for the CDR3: TGTGCCACCAGCAGGGGCGGGAGCTCCTACAATGAGCAGTTCTTC.